The 30 T cell receptor beta chains listed next were all sequenced from one sample in a study of cytomegalovirus exposure and HLA in healthy donors. Both 60 Vbeta primers and 13 Jbeta primers went into the PCR. Clones were read by immunoSEQ multiplex PCR, and TCRdb kept only the in-frame ones, dropping some. Of roughly 180,000 clones detected, around four fifths appear once; the ten largest clones hold approximately 1.3%. The sequenced material came from PBMCs. These receptor sequences come from a man aged 25 to 40 in good health and CMV-seronegative.

The genes are TRBV7-3 and TRBJ1-6; 7 nucleotides line up with TRBD1. V dropped 5 bases and J dropped 4; count of bases not matched to a gene: 2. The CDR3 has 14 amino acids. Germline V gene sequence: CDR1 SGHTA, CDR2 FQGTGA. Written as DNA, the CDR3 is TGTGCCAGCAGCGAGGGACAGTATAATTCACCCCTCCACTTT. This gives the protein CASSEGQYNSPLHF.

In the case of this clone: A read error may account for a junction end that differs from germline. The genes are TRBV7-7 and TRBJ2-1; weak D call: TRBD2 (5 bases). This CDR3 comprises 14 residues. CDR1 and CDR2 from the germline V gene are SSHAT and FNYEAQ (reference sequence). The CDR3 sequence: CASSLSFGSDEQFF. The DNA of the CDR3 is TGTGCTAGCAGCTTAAGTTTTGGGAGCGATGAGCAGTTCTTC.

V gene TRBV30 combines with J gene TRBJ1-1, with TRBD1 matching 9 bases. V lost 5 bases to trimming and J lost 4 bases; unmatched junction nucleotides: 5. This CDR3 is 13 amino acids long. The V gene's germline CDR1 is GTSNPN and CDR2 SVGIG (reference sequence). CDR3 in amino acids: CAWELQGATEAFF. The CDR3, as DNA: TGTGCCTGGGAGTTACAGGGGGCCACTGAAGCTTTCTTT.

The V call is TRBV5-8, the J call TRBJ2-7, with a tentative D call TRBD1 (5 bases). This CDR3 spans 13 amino acids. V was shortened by 2 bases and J by 1 base, with 7 bases between the two germline ends. Germline CDR1 is SGHTS and CDR2 is YDEGEE. The CDR3 loop is CASSFQGSYEQYF. The CDR3 DNA reads TGTGCCAGCAGCTTCCAGGGTTCCTACGAGCAGTACTTC.

V is TRBV28 and J is TRBJ1-5, with a tentative D call TRBD1 (6 bases). Per germline, CDR1 MDHEN and CDR2 SYDVKM. This CDR3 comprises 14 residues. V was trimmed by 1 base and J by 6 bases, leaving 10 bases between them. The CDR3 DNA is TGTGCCAGCAGTTTATTGGGGGGGCTTCAGCCCCAGCATTTT. It codes for CASSLLGGLQPQHF.

This rearrangement joins TRBV4-3 to TRBJ2-5, with D maybe TRBD2 (6 bases). The CDR3 has 14 amino acids. Trimming took off 0 bases at V and 6 bases at J, with 11 bases between the two ends. Germline V gene lookup returns CDR1 LGHNA and CDR2 YSLEER. CDR3 coding DNA: TGCGCCAGCAGCCAAGACCAGGGCGGGAAGACCCAGTACTTC. It encodes CASSQDQGGKTQYF.

V usage is TRBV5-1 and J usage is TRBJ1-5; the D gene is possibly TRBD1 (5 bases). The CDR3 consists of 16 residues. The germline gives CDR1 SGHRS, CDR2 YFSETQ. Deletions cut 0 bases from V and 2 bases from J, with 12 bases between. The CDR3 is CASSLEPGFGNQPQHF. DNA for the CDR3: TGCGCCAGCAGCTTGGAACCAGGGTTCGGCAATCAGCCCCAGCATTTT.

The CDR3 reads CASSEQGGSIQYF. The CDR3 region has the DNA TGTGCCAGCAGTGAACAGGGCGGTTCCATTCAGTACTTC. The chain couples TRBV2 to TRBJ2-4; possibly TRBD1 for D (5 bases). The CDR3 loop spans 13 amino acids. Germline V gives CDR1 SNHLY, CDR2 FYNNEI. V gave up 2 bases and J gave up 9 bases, with 11 bases separating them.

The count of this clone is one. This chain uses TRBV7-2 with TRBJ1-1, with 12 bases aligning to TRBD1. This CDR3 contains 16 residues. V dropped 3 bases and J dropped 6; count of bases not matched to a gene: 8. CDR1 SGHTA and CDR2 FQGNSA come from the germline V gene. The CDR3 region is CASSLGGGQGAAEAFF. Here the CDR3 DNA reads TGTGCCAGCAGCTTGGGGGGGGGACAGGGGGCCGCTGAAGCTTTCTTT.

The chain has TRBV7-6 and TRBJ1-3; possible D gene TRBD1, 6 bases. In germline, CDR1 is SGHVS, CDR2 FNYEAQ. V lost 4 bases to trimming and J lost 1 base, with 14 bases between them. There are 16 residues in the CDR3. The CDR3, as DNA: TGTGCCAGCAGCTCCCGGGACATGGGATCTGGAAACACCATATATTTT. This sequence encodes CASSSRDMGSGNTIYF.

The V call is TRBV28, the J call TRBJ2-7, with D possibly being TRBD1 (5 bases). Germline CDR1 and CDR2: MDHEN and SYDVKM. V lost 2 bases and J lost 6, with 14 bases in between. The CDR3 is 14 amino acids. DNA of the CDR3: TGTGCCAGCAGTTTAAGGACACCGGTGGTCGAGCAGTACTTC. This gives the protein CASSLRTPVVEQYF.

This clone was recorded a few times. This specimen includes other DNA sequences encoding the same CDR3. J is TRBJ1-2 and V is TRBV5-1; D is unclear. The germline V gene encodes CDR1 SGHRS and CDR2 YFSETQ. V gave up 0 bases and J gave up 2 bases, with 5 bases separating them. The CDR3 consists of 13 residues. The DNA of the CDR3 is TGCGCCAGCAGCTTGGCCGGGAACTATGGCTACACCTTC. Its protein product is CASSLAGNYGYTF.

The chain is built from TRBV11-2 and TRBJ1-5; tentative D call: TRBD1 (5 bases). Germline V gene sequence: CDR1 SGHAT, CDR2 FQNNGV. The length of the CDR3 is 15 residues. The germline V and J ends were trimmed by 5 bases and 6 bases, with 17 bases remaining between them. CDR3 residues: CASSPIGAGSQPQHF. DNA for the CDR3: TGTGCCAGCAGCCCAATAGGGGCAGGGTCTCAGCCCCAGCATTTT.

The V call is TRBV7-9, the J call TRBJ2-5, with D tentatively TRBD1 (6 bases). The DNA matches TRBJ2-7 better at its end, which makes the J call doubtful. The CDR3 contains 12 residues. CDR1 SEHNR and CDR2 FQNEAQ come from the germline V gene (reference sequence). The CDR3 nucleotides read TGTGCCAGCAGCTCACAGGGTTACGAGCAGTACTTC. Amino acids: CASSSQGYEQYF.

This clone turned up a few times. CDR3 DNA sequence: TGTGCCAGCAGCTCGAATACGGGACAGGGTTTTTTCGAGCAGTACTTC. It codes for CASSSNTGQGFFEQYF. The V gene is TRBV7-9, the J gene TRBJ2-7; 9 bases map to TRBD1. The V segment lost 4 bases and the J segment 6 bases; nucleotides outside the gene matches: 13. Germline V gene data show CDR1 as SEHNR and CDR2 as FQNEAQ (reference sequence). The CDR3 extends over 16 amino acids. Variable domain in full (rest from reference TRBV7-9 and TRBJ2-7): DTGVSQNPRHKITKRGQNVTFRCDPISEHNRLYWYRQTLGQGPEFLTYFQNEAQLEKSRLLSDRFSAERPKGSFSTLEIQRTEQGDSAMYLCASSSNTGQGFFEQYFGPGTRLTVT.

The CDR3 DNA sequence: TGTGCCAGCAAGACTCAGGGTGCTGGAAACACCATATATTTT. It specifies CASKTQGAGNTIYF. V gene TRBV6-5 combines with J gene TRBJ1-3; D is perhaps TRBD1 (5 bases). This CDR3 spans 14 amino acids. V lost 7 bases, J lost 2 bases, and 12 bases lay in between. Germline V lookup: CDR1 MNHEY, CDR2 SVGAGI.

The chain links TRBV19 to TRBJ1-6; 8 nucleotides align to TRBD1. CDR3 size: 15 residues. J was trimmed by 8 bases and V by 3 bases; bases with no gene match: 6. Germline V lookup: CDR1 LNHDA, CDR2 SQIVND (reference sequence). Written as DNA, the CDR3 is TGTGCCAGTAGTATGGCAGGGGGCTCGTATTCACCCCTCCACTTT. It yields the protein CASSMAGGSYSPLHF.

The chain employs TRBV9 and TRBJ2-7, with 13 nucleotides matching TRBD2. The CDR3 has 15 amino acids. The J segment lost 3 bases and the V segment lost 4 bases, leaving 4 bases of the junction unmatched. The germline V gene encodes CDR1 SGDLS and CDR2 YYNGEE. CDR3 residues: CASSIGTSGVYEQYF. CDR3 bases: TGTGCCAGCAGCATCGGGACTAGCGGGGTCTACGAGCAGTACTTC.

This clone was seen a few times. This sequence joins TRBV20-1 and TRBJ1-1; D unclear. Germline values: CDR1 DFQATT, CDR2 SNEGSKA (reference sequence). This CDR3 region has 10 residues. Trimming cost V 6 bases and J 10 bases, with 12 bases left between them. CDR3 coding DNA: TGCAGTGCCCCCTCGGGTGTAGCTTTCTTT. Its protein product is CSAPSGVAFF.

The J gene is TRBJ1-2, the V gene TRBV29-1; 8 bases agree with TRBD1. V lost 3 bases to trimming and J lost 6 bases; unmatched junction nucleotides: 3. Germline lookup yields CDR1 SQVTM and CDR2 ANQGSEA. The CDR3 totals 12 residues. The CDR3 is CSVEDREDGYTF. DNA of the CDR3: TGCAGCGTTGAGGACAGGGAGGATGGCTACACCTTC.

On this clone itself: Compared with germline, one end of the junction differs, possibly owing to a read error. Distinct nucleotide sequences in the sample also encode this CDR3. The chain uses TRBV9 and TRBJ2-1; D is uncertain. There are 13 residues in the CDR3. The germline CDR1 and CDR2 sequences are SGDLS and YYNGEE. The CDR3 is CASSVSMANEQFF. In nucleotides, the CDR3 is TGCGCCAGCAGCGTTTCGATGGCCAATGAGCAGTTCTTC.

The V and J genes are TRBV7-9 and TRBJ2-5; possible D gene TRBD1, 7 bases. The CDR3 is 15 residues long. V lost 1 base, J lost 5 bases, and 14 bases lay in between. CDR1 is SEHNR, CDR2 FQNEAQ, per germline (reference sequence). The CDR3 region has the DNA TGTGCCAGCAGCTTAGAGGGGGCAGGGAGGGAGACCCAGTACTTC. It encodes CASSLEGAGRETQYF.

The chain combines TRBV28 with TRBJ1-2, with TRBD1 matching 8 bases. J gave up 4 bases and V 6 bases, and 16 bases lay outside the gene matches. CDR3 size: 17 residues. CDR1 is MDHEN, CDR2 SYDVKM, per germline. CDR3 protein: CASSPPNGGTGVYGYTF. The DNA for the CDR3 is TGTGCCAGCAGCCCCCCCAATGGAGGGACAGGTGTCTATGGCTACACCTTC.

The chain has TRBV18 and TRBJ1-1; D not certain. Trimming stripped 2 bases from V and 7 bases from J, with 11 bases between. The V gene's germline CDR1 is KGHSH and CDR2 LQKENI. CDR3 length: 13 amino acids. The CDR3 spells CASSPVSGVEAFF. DNA for the CDR3: TGTGCCAGCTCACCAGTTAGCGGGGTTGAAGCTTTCTTT. The full variable domain, completed using reference TRBV18 and TRBJ1-1, is NAGVMQNPRHLVRRRGQEARLRCSPMKGHSHVYWYRQLPEEGLKFMVYLQKENIIDESGMPKERFSAEFPKEGPSILRIQQVVRGDSAAYFCASSPVSGVEAFFGQGTRLTVV.

CDR3 amino acids: CASSQDHPRVGNQPQHF. Written as DNA, the CDR3 is TGCGCCAGCAGCCAAGATCACCCCAGGGTGGGCAATCAGCCCCAGCATTTT. This chain joins TRBV4-3 and TRBJ1-5; perhaps TRBD1 as D (5 bases). The CDR3 is made up of 17 amino acids. Germline values: CDR1 LGHNA, CDR2 YSLEER. With 0 bases removed from V and 2 bases from J, the gap between germline ends came to 14 bases.

The genes are TRBV5-1 and TRBJ1-1, with 10 bases lining up with TRBD1. Unmatched junction bases numbered 2, after V lost 2 bases and J lost 4 bases. This CDR3 contains 14 residues. The V gene's germline CDR1 is SGHRS and CDR2 YFSETQ. As DNA, the CDR3 is TGCGCCAGCAGCTTAGGACAGGGGGTCACTGAAGCTTTCTTT. This translates into CASSLGQGVTEAFF.

This rearrangement joins TRBV4-3 to TRBJ1-3, with 7 bases identical to TRBD1. The V gene's germline CDR1 is LGHNA and CDR2 YSLEER. Trimming at V came to 4 bases and at J to 7 bases, leaving 4 bases not matched to a gene. The CDR3 length is 13 residues. CDR3 in DNA: TGCGCCAGCAGCCCGGACAGGCGGAACACCATATATTTT. It specifies CASSPDRRNTIYF.

The CDR3 here is CASRDPTSGATGELFF. CDR3 DNA: TGTGCCAGCAGGGATCCGACTAGCGGGGCGACCGGGGAGCTGTTTTTT. V usage is TRBV28 and J usage is TRBJ2-2; 11 bases align to TRBD2. This CDR3 has 16 amino acids. V was clipped by 6 bases and J by 5 bases; unmatched bases: 8. Germline V gene sequence: CDR1 MDHEN, CDR2 SYDVKM.

The J gene is TRBJ2-5, the V gene TRBV18, with D unclear. V gave up 5 bases and J gave up 5 bases, with 6 bases separating them. CDR1 is KGHSH and CDR2 is LQKENI in the germline V gene. The CDR3 is made up of 11 amino acids. Here the CDR3 DNA reads TGTGCCAGCTCAACCGGGGAGACCCAGTACTTC. As protein: CASSTGETQYF.

This chain connects TRBV5-1 to TRBJ2-7, with 7 bases fitting TRBD1. The CDR3 runs 16 residues. V shed 0 bases, J shed 2 bases, and the junction held 8 bases outside the gene matches. The germline V gene has CDR1 SGHRS and CDR2 YFSETQ. CDR3 residues: CASSLAPAGGPYEQYF. The CDR3 nucleotides read TGCGCCAGCAGCTTGGCCCCTGCAGGGGGTCCCTACGAGCAGTACTTC.